This is a list of T cell receptor beta chains from one sample in a study of graft-versus-host responses after intestinal transplantation. Clones were read by immunoSEQ multiplex PCR, and TCRdb kept only the in-frame ones, dropping some. The table has approximately 14,000 clones, 25% to 40% seen once; the top ten hold about 2%. The source material was alloreactive CD8+ T cells from a mixed lymphocyte reaction culture, sampled before intestinal transplant. All receptors derive from a human patient who received an intestinal transplant. Each CDR3 is given without its conserved first and last residue. The listing skips clone size in some rows; elsewhere it reads once, few, many or a size class.

v_gene	j_gene	abundance	CDR3aa
TRBV27	TRBJ1-1	.	ASSLSGGWNTEAF
TRBV7-2	TRBJ1-1	.	ASSLARGRPGNTEAF
TRBV4-3	TRBJ1-3	.	ASSQDRRNSGNTIY
TRBV27	TRBJ1-5	medium-sized	ASSLSGTNQPQH
TRBV19	TRBJ2-7	.	ASSSGSGGYEQY
TRBV6-5	TRBJ1-1	.	ASSPGRHTEAF
TRBV7-2	TRBJ2-4	once	ASSFPLAGTHARNIQY
TRBV18	TRBJ1-1	.	ASSRGQGRNTEAF
TRBV18	TRBJ1-1	.	ASSASSTDAYTEAF
TRBV30	TRBJ2-7	.	AWSRQGASIHEQY
TRBV29-1	TRBJ2-7	medium-sized	SVEDSSYEQY
TRBV9	TRBJ2-3	few	ASSVAEAGGQY
TRBV4-3	TRBJ2-5	.	ASSLGTGDGETQY
TRBV2	TRBJ1-6	few	ASSVAGTPNSPLH
TRBV11-2	TRBJ2-7	.	ASSIGTGGEEQY
TRBV9	TRBJ2-3	.	ASSVGTGGLTDTQY
TRBV2	TRBJ1-1	few	ASKAGLAEAF
TRBV7-2	TRBJ1-2	.	ASSPVTGTGYGYT
TRBV6-5	TRBJ2-7	few	ASSYSPTLEQY
TRBV7-2	TRBJ2-5	.	ASSRAGSGGAWETQY
TRBV4-3	TRBJ1-5	.	ASSQDHRQASNQPQH
TRBV6-1	TRBJ2-7	.	ASRVSSYEQY
TRBV27	TRBJ2-5	.	ASSLKRGGRETQY
TRBV4-3	TRBJ2-2	.	ASSQDGTGLGDRELF
TRBV11-2	TRBJ1-3	.	ASSLEPTAYYGNTIY
TRBV4-3	TRBJ2-4	medium-sized	ASSSGTGGEAKNIQY
TRBV30	.	.	AWSDYRETYEQY
TRBV6-5	TRBJ1-1	.	ASSGQVYTEAF
TRBV6-5	TRBJ1-5	medium-sized	ASSYGTGDQPQH
TRBV19	TRBJ1-3	.	ASSMVTLGNTIY
TRBV6-5	TRBJ2-1	.	ASSPQGAQYNEQF
TRBV9	TRBJ2-3	few	ASSESSGGPDTQY
TRBV15	TRBJ2-3	once	ATSRAGGTDTQY
TRBV4-3	TRBJ2-3	medium-sized	ASSPGTSGGTDTQY
TRBV6-5	TRBJ1-4	.	ASSLIGQGGEKLF
TRBV30	TRBJ2-3	few	AWDRTGTSTDTQY
TRBV19	TRBJ1-6	.	ASSPGGGISPLH
TRBV11-1	TRBJ2-7	once	ASSSPTSGYEQY
TRBV10-3	TRBJ1-2	few	ATWRDRADGYT
TRBV11-3	TRBJ2-4	few	ASSYPLQGSKNIQY
TRBV11-3	TRBJ2-5	.	ASSLQLGLTYQETQY
TRBV2	TRBJ2-5	once	ASSTAGDQETQY
TRBV2	TRBJ1-6	once	ASSVGTGDNSPLH
TRBV10-3	TRBJ1-1	.	AISENWLNTEAF
TRBV11-2	TRBJ2-7	once	ASSLGTGTYEQY
TRBV5-1	TRBJ1-2	.	ASSLETGGSGYT
TRBV7-9	TRBJ1-6	few	ASSLEQGAGNSPLH
TRBV27	TRBJ1-2	.	ASSYRGMVYGYT